The entry that follows covers one TCR beta chain sequence. This clonotype appeared once. The clone's antigen remains unknown. One base away there is no much larger clone; base qualities are not given. A single read counts as weak evidence. For CDR1 and CDR2, the germline V gene lists SQVTM and ANQGSEA. V loses 4 bases of germline sequence and J loses 13 bases, and the interval between the two ends is 17 bases. From the cysteine up to the phenylalanine, the CDR3 has a length of 12 residues. Only the CDR3 DNA is retained, 36 bases long and in frame from the first base. The roughly 39 donors, aged about 6 to 95 years, were systemically healthy Caucasian individuals from Russia. Each donor gave 8 to 10 milliliters of peripheral blood, collected into EDTA-treated Vacutainer tubes. Ficoll-Paque density-gradient centrifugation was used to isolate PBMCs, with at least 6 million obtained per sample. Total RNA, at least 5 micrograms per sample, was extracted from PBMCs with Trizol reagent. For every donor, an aliquot of PBMCs went through flow cytometry to measure the percentages of naive CD45RAhigh/CD27high T cells.

Library preparation was by 5' RACE. Sequencing relied on an Illumina HiSeq 2500. A second about 7 to 11 cycle PCR used a sample-barcoded 5' primer and a J-beta primer mix. A template-switch 5' adaptor carrying 12 random nucleotides introduced a unique molecular identifier onto each TCR beta cDNA molecule. Each sample yielded at least 3 million CDR3-containing paired-end reads. First-strand cDNA was synthesized from all RNA with the Mint cDNA synthesis kit, primed by a TRBC-specific oligonucleotide. All cDNA was treated with uracil-DNA glycosylase and then went through a first 18-cycle PCR with the universal primers M1SS and BC2_uni_R. As for the original processing: For normalization, 1 million high-quality reads were randomly selected from each sample, with every read carrying a distinct molecular identifier. Instead of being binned into consensus sequences, reads that shared molecular identifiers were thrown out. MiTCR, set to a Q25 quality threshold and the strictest error-elimination algorithm, was used for CDR3 identification, clonotype clustering and error correction. A nonparametric unseen species model with Euler transformation was used to estimate lower-bound total TCR beta diversity. Starting from the raw public reads, TCRdb applied fastp trimming at Q25, assembled clones with MiXCR and retained in-frame beta chains. A single entry per CDR3 protein holds the most common genes and DNA from its merged rows. The V and J calls follow TCRdb's processing rather than the paper's. In all, the sample holds about 620,000 distinct CDR3 sequences, and over 40% of those were seen once. The top ten clonotypes cover about 13% of the sample.

The data stem from a study of blood T cells in healthy people across ages (dated by TCRdb to the mid-2010s). Describing the broader study: In model experiments, roughly one uniquely barcoded TCR beta cDNA molecule per two T cells was captured by template switching. To track age-related changes in TCR beta repertoire diversity, the study relied on deep sequencing normalized with unique cDNA molecular identifiers. Four age groups were formed from the donors: young (average approximately 15 years), middle-aged (around 37), aged (approximately 60) and long-lived (more than 75). To avoid experimental bias, donors of different ages were distributed randomly across sequencing lanes. The study analyzed two additional independent replicas of 1 million unique cDNA reads from the same blood draw for two donors, one aged 18 to 30 and one aged 80 or older.

Results the study describes overall, beyond this receptor: Compared with the aged group, more naive CD4+ T cells, fewer expanded clones and increased TCR diversity were shown by the long-lived group, suggesting age selection. As age increased, observed TCR beta diversity per million T cells dropped in a roughly linear way, and a significant reduction was already evident by age 40. Total diversity estimates from one million sequenced T cells were considered lower bounds and underestimates. The CMV infection status of donors was not known, potentially confounding age-related changes in expanded clonotypes. The percentage of naive T cells measured by flow cytometry correlated strongly with observed TCR beta diversity. Because profiling used bulk unsorted PBMCs, naive and antigen-experienced compartments could not be compared conclusively.

The V and J segments used are TRBV29-1 and TRBJ2-4; TRBD1 is a possible D gene, resting on 7 matching bases. The sequence was obtained from a woman at least 80 years old in good health. The source material was blood. The nucleotide sequence reads TGCAGCGTTGCTCTCAGGGGGGTTGAGCAGTACTTC. It specifies CSVALRGVEQYF.